This TCR beta chain is from a study of blood T cell repertoires in COVID-19 (TCRdb year 2020). The study in broad terms: Collaborator samples came from the United States, Italy and Spain and covered acute and convalescent phases of COVID-19. Sample metadata almost always included a de-identified subject ID, COVID-19 status, age in years and sex. HLA class I and class II types, where available, came from metadata supplied by the sample provider rather than from assay-based typing. Subjects who had been exposed to COVID-19, were actively infected with it, or had recovered from it provided the deeply sampled blood TCRbeta repertoires that made up the dataset. The repertoires were released in a freely available public database intended as a resource for research on the immune response to SARS-CoV-2. The prospective study material was composed of cDNA or gDNA derived from T cells, B-cell-depleted T cells, or PBMCs. Samples came from the ongoing ImmuneRACE study (first 160 participants) plus 1,254 subjects from 6 global collaborators. Points the paper makes about the study in general: The amount of clinical and demographic metadata varied by source and participant and was provided uncurated.

The immunoSEQ Assay, a bias-controlled multiplex PCR, was used to amplify TCRbeta CDR3 regions from genomic DNA. Per the original workflow: The number of nucleated cells in each sample was estimated by amplification of reference gene primers within the assay. To quantify the absolute abundance of each unique TCRbeta CDR3 rearrangement, sequence reads were collapsed and filtered. Productive Simpson clonality was computed per sample as the square root of Simpson's diversity index over productive rearrangements. TCRdb mirrors the immuneACCESS table, restricted to in-frame sequences. Some clones are absent from its copies; in checked studies, under half trace to an unresolved V gene, and the reason for the others is unknown. The D gene and trimming were derived from the DNA, and the V and J assignments and clone size from that table. For this sample there are about 240,000 clones; 83% appear just once. The top ten hold approximately 3.8% of the sample.

Participants in the prospective study were aged roughly 18 to 95 years, lived in about two dozen United States geographic areas, and enrolled through a virtual design. To assign participants to cohorts, the prospective study relied on clinical history that participants themselves reported in a screening survey and a study questionnaire. Exposed participants had been in contact with someone with a PCR-confirmed or clinician-diagnosed COVID-19 case within 2 weeks of study entry. Each participant in the prospective study had whole blood, serum and a nasopharyngeal or oropharyngeal swab collected by mobile phlebotomists. Prospective study participants could optionally give additional blood draws and questionnaires over an approximately two-month period. Before DNA extraction, blood samples from the prospective study were shipped at room temperature or frozen. A word on this clone: What antigen it recognizes has not been identified. Base qualities are not recorded, but no much larger clone differs from it by a single base.

The CDR1 and CDR2 encoded by the germline V gene are SGHTA and FQGNSA. The junction shows trimming of 1 base on V and 4 bases on J, plus 7 bases between the germline ends. The CDR3 sequence holds 13 residues, the cysteine and phenylalanine included. The DNA shown is the 39-base CDR3, in frame from base 1. Sequencing was carried out using PBMCs or T cells enriched from blood (not recorded which). Here the chain combines TRBV7-2 and TRBJ2-5, with the D segment identity uncertain. The TCR was taken from a woman aged 40 to 55 who had been exposed to COVID-19. The CDR3 loop reads CASSLGSLETQYF. The DNA sequence is given as TGTGCCAGCAGCTTAGGTAGTTTAGAGACCCAGTACTTC.